A single sample is the source of the 31 T cell receptor beta chains below, sequenced in a study of neurological immune-mediated disorders (dated by TCRdb to the late 2010s). Libraries were built with 5' RACE. The run used an Illumina HiSeq 2500. TCRdb took the public reads, trimmed them with fastp at Q25, ran MiXCR for clone calling and kept in-frame beta chains. Rows matching on CDR3 protein sequence are summarized as one entry with the most common DNA and genes. This sample lists about 49,000 distinct CDR3 sequences; 10% were detected once. The ten largest clones capture 1.6% of the sample. Explained via the paper, the time point label denotes: longitudinal time-point 1 (baseline). Material: PBMCs. These receptors were obtained from a woman aged 40 to 50 in good health.

This clonotype has a handful of counts. This may arise from a read error, as a much more abundant clone is one base away. This chain links TRBV12-3 or TRBV12-4 with TRBJ2-7; 7 nucleotides match TRBD1. The CDR3 has 15 residues. Trimming took 4 bases from V and 6 from J; bases not matched to a gene: 12. The CDR3 DNA reads as TGTGCCAGCAGTTCGGACAGGTGGTCCTCGGGCGAGCAGTACTTC. It codes for CASSSDRWSSGEQYF.

This clonotype was recorded at least ten times. The V and J genes are TRBV12-3 or TRBV12-4 and TRBJ1-2; D is possibly TRBD1 (5 bases). The CDR3 length is 16 residues. Deletions cut 5 bases from V and 3 bases from J, with 19 bases between. In nucleotides, the CDR3 is TGTGCCAGCAGTATAATTTCAGGGATCGGATACTATGGCTACACCTTC. Its translation is CASSIISGIGYYGYTF.

This clonotype was observed a few times. V is TRBV10-1 and J is TRBJ2-3; no clear D gene. Germline V gives CDR1 WNHNN, CDR2 SYGVQD (reference sequence). V was shortened by 0 bases and J by 6 bases, with 10 bases between the two germline ends. The CDR3 is made up of 14 amino acids. The CDR3 DNA sequence: TGCGCCAGCAGTGAGTCGAATCTCGGGGATACGCAGTATTTT. Translation: CASSESNLGDTQYF.

This clonotype has a count of ten or more. The J gene is TRBJ2-1, the V gene TRBV20-1; TRBD2 aligns across 7 bases. The junction had 19 bases not matched to a gene; V was cut back by 4 bases and J by 10 bases. The V gene's germline CDR1 is DFQATT and CDR2 SNEGSKA (reference sequence). The CDR3 has 16 amino acids. CDR3 in amino acids: CSATPWGGRGPREQFF. As DNA, the CDR3 is TGCAGTGCTACCCCTTGGGGTGGGAGGGGCCCTAGGGAGCAGTTCTTC.

The V and J genes are TRBV6-2 or TRBV6-3 and TRBJ2-7; 11 nucleotides agree with TRBD2. CDR1 is MNHEY, CDR2 SVGEGT, per germline. Trimming removed 6 bases from V and 3 bases from J; junction bases left unmatched: 7. The CDR3 extends over 15 amino acids. CDR3 nucleotides: TGTGCCAGCAGGGGTGGACTAGCGGGTATCTACGAGCAGTACTTC. Amino acids: CASRGGLAGIYEQYF.

This clonotype appeared many times. The CDR3 nucleotides read TGTGCCACCAGTGACCCAGACAGCGGGGATGGCAATCAGCCCCAGCATTTT. Its protein is CATSDPDSGDGNQPQHF. This rearrangement joins TRBV24-1 to TRBJ1-5; maybe TRBD1 (5 bases). Germline CDR1 KGHDR, CDR2 SFDVKD. CDR3 length: 17 amino acids. V shed 4 bases and J shed 2 bases, with 17 bases lying between them.

This clonotype was detected ten times or more. This chain uses TRBV20-1 with TRBJ2-6; the D is unclear. Germline loops: CDR1 DFQATT, CDR2 SNEGSKA (reference sequence). The ends were cut back, 5 bases at V and 1 base at J, with 12 bases in the middle. The CDR3 runs to 15 residues. The DNA for the CDR3 is TGCAGTGCTCGGTCCATGGGGTCTGGGGCCAACGTCCTGACTTTC. Translating gives CSARSMGSGANVLTF.

V is TRBV10-2 and J is TRBJ1-3; D gene uncertain. Deletions cut 7 bases from V and 0 bases from J, with 19 bases between. Germline CDR1 and CDR2: WSHSY and SAAADI. CDR3 length: 17 residues. The CDR3 DNA follows: TGCGCCAGCACTGACAACTATAGGACTGTCTCTGGAAACACCATATATTTT. This sequence encodes CASTDNYRTVSGNTIYF.

This clonotype was found many times. The rearrangement links TRBV6-6 to TRBJ2-5; D gene unclear. With 5 bases removed from V and 2 bases from J, the gap between germline ends came to 3 bases. This CDR3 has 11 amino acids. Germline V gene lookup returns CDR1 MNHNY and CDR2 SVGAGI (reference sequence). Here the CDR3 DNA reads TGTGCCAGCAGTGAACAAGAGACCCAGTACTTC. This encodes CASSEQETQYF.

Many counts were recorded for this clonotype. CDR3 DNA sequence: TGTGCCAGCAGCCTAGGGGGGGCCAACACCGGGGAGCTGTTTTTT. The encoded protein is CASSLGGANTGELFF. V gene TRBV7-2 combines with J gene TRBJ2-2; TRBD2 might be the D (7 bases). Trimming shortened V by 5 bases and J by 2 bases, and 12 bases separated the two germline ends. The CDR3 is made up of 15 amino acids. Germline V lookup: CDR1 SGHTA, CDR2 FQGNSA.

In its sample, this clonotype was seen many times. V is TRBV4-1 and J is TRBJ2-5, with D possibly matching TRBD2 (5 bases). From germline, CDR1 is MGHRA and CDR2 YSYEKL. This CDR3 has 15 residues. Trimming removed 0 bases from V and 2 bases from J, with 10 bases in between. The CDR3 sequence: CASSQDWGAQETQYF. CDR3 in DNA: TGCGCCAGCAGCCAAGATTGGGGAGCGCAAGAGACCCAGTACTTC.

This clonotype was observed at least ten times. CDR3 region: CASSLAGVKNTGELFF. In DNA form, the CDR3 reads TGCGCCAGCAGCTTGGCGGGAGTTAAGAACACCGGGGAGCTGTTTTTT. The rearrangement links TRBV5-1 to TRBJ2-2; possibly TRBD2 for D (6 bases). The CDR3 is made up of 16 amino acids. V dropped 0 bases and J dropped 1 base, with 10 bases sitting between them. Looked up from germline, CDR1 is SGHRS and CDR2 is YFSETQ. Full variable domain (missing parts from reference TRBV5-1 and TRBJ2-2): KAGVTQTPRYLIKTRGQQVTLSCSPISGHRSVSWYQQTPGQGLQFLFEYFSETQRNKGNFPGRFSGRQFSNSRSEMNVSTLELGDSALYLCASSLAGVKNTGELFFGEGSRLTVL.

This clonotype was recorded many times. The rearrangement uses TRBV16 and TRBJ1-2; 11 bases fit TRBD1. Germline-derived CDR1 and CDR2 are KGHSY and FQNENV. This CDR3 spans 16 amino acids. V shed 0 bases and J 3 bases; nucleotides not matched to a gene: 3. CDR3 bases: TGTGCCAGCAGCCAATCTTGGACAGGGGGCGACTATGGCTACACCTTC. It translates to CASSQSWTGGDYGYTF.

In its sample, this clonotype was seen many times. CDR3 coding DNA: TGCGCCAGCAGCTTGACGGGACTCCTGAGCTCTGGAAACACCATATATTTT. Protein: CASSLTGLLSSGNTIYF. This sequence joins TRBV5-1 and TRBJ1-3; D possibly corresponds to TRBD1 (5 bases). Trimming pared 1 base from V and 0 bases from J, leaving 14 bases between. The CDR3 has 17 residues. Germline CDR1 is SGHRS and CDR2 is YFSETQ. Variable domain in full (rest from reference TRBV5-1 and TRBJ1-3): KAGVTQTPRYLIKTRGQQVTLSCSPISGHRSVSWYQQTPGQGLQFLFEYFSETQRNKGNFPGRFSGRQFSNSRSEMNVSTLELGDSALYLCASSLTGLLSSGNTIYFGEGSWLTVV.

This clonotype was recorded at least ten times. The chain couples TRBV6-5 to TRBJ1-3, with unresolved D. This CDR3 region has 15 residues. The germline V gene has CDR1 MNHEY and CDR2 SVGAGI. Trimming stripped 0 bases from V and 0 bases from J, with 6 bases between. CDR3 sequence reads: CASSYSKGSGNTIYF. CDR3 nucleotides: TGTGCCAGCAGTTACTCGAAAGGCTCTGGAAACACCATATATTTT.

This clonotype was counted at least ten times. The genes are TRBV10-3 and TRBJ1-1; 7 bases are a match to TRBD1. The length of the CDR3 is 14 residues. CDR1 is ENHRY and CDR2 is SYGVKD in the germline V gene. J gave up 3 bases and V 6 bases, and 7 bases lay outside the gene matches. CDR3 sequence reads: CAIRYRGEDTEAFF. The CDR3 DNA reads TGTGCCATCAGATACAGGGGCGAGGACACTGAAGCTTTCTTT.

The rearrangement links TRBV2 to TRBJ2-1; D remains unclear. There are 11 residues in the CDR3. Germline assignment: CDR1 SNHLY and CDR2 FYNNEI. The V gene lost 6 bases and the J gene lost 5 bases, with 5 bases spanning the gap. As DNA, the CDR3 is TGTGCCAGCAGGACCAACAATGAGCAGTTCTTC. This translates into CASRTNNEQFF.

Many counts were recorded for this clonotype. V and J are TRBV6-2 or TRBV6-3 and TRBJ1-2; D uncertain. The CDR3 is 16 residues long. V lost 6 bases to trimming and J lost 5 bases, with 22 bases between them. CDR1 is MNHEY and CDR2 is SVGEGT in the germline V gene. CDR3 sequence: CASSRYPTGNQYGYTF. The CDR3 DNA is TGTGCCAGCAGCCGATACCCGACCGGGAACCAATATGGCTACACCTTC.

There are many counts of this clonotype. The CDR3 bases are TGTGCCAGCAGTTCAGGACGGTTCTATGGCTACACCTTC. It is translated as CASSSGRFYGYTF. The chain recombines TRBV12-3 or TRBV12-4 with TRBJ1-2; D remains unclear. V was pared by 4 bases and J by 4 bases, with 10 bases between. The CDR3 totals 13 residues.

V and J are TRBV7-6 and TRBJ2-7; D possibly corresponds to TRBD2 (5 bases). V lost 4 bases and J lost 4, with 17 bases in between. Germline V gene lookup returns CDR1 SGHVS and CDR2 FNYEAQ. CDR3 length: 15 amino acids. The CDR3 sequence: CASSSTPGSLYEQYF. In nucleotides, the CDR3 is TGTGCCAGCAGCTCTACCCCGGGATCTCTTTACGAGCAGTACTTC.

The table lists this clonotype with many counts. The chain joins TRBV3-1 to TRBJ1-1; no clear D. The length of the CDR3 is 15 residues. V lost 3 bases to trimming and J lost 0 bases, with 11 bases between them. The V gene's germline CDR1 is LGHDT and CDR2 YNNKEL (reference sequence). DNA of the CDR3: TGTGCCAGCAGCCAGGGGAATTCTATGAACACTGAAGCTTTCTTT. Translating it yields CASSQGNSMNTEAFF.

The rearrangement joins TRBV7-2 to TRBJ1-5, with 7 bases identical to TRBD1. V lost 0 bases to trimming and J lost 7 bases; unmatched junction nucleotides: 3. CDR3 length: 14 residues. Germline V gene sequence: CDR1 SGHTA, CDR2 FQGNSA. The CDR3 protein is CASSLALQGQPQHF. Here the CDR3 DNA reads TGTGCCAGCAGCTTAGCGCTACAGGGGCAGCCCCAGCATTTT.

The table lists this clonotype with a few counts. V usage is TRBV6-1 and J usage is TRBJ2-7; D remains ambiguous. The CDR3 is made up of 17 amino acids. Germline CDR1 is MNHNS and CDR2 is SASEGT. V lost 1 base and J lost 6, with 22 bases in between. The CDR3 region is CASSEELGHTRVGEQYF. Written as DNA, the CDR3 is TGTGCCAGCAGTGAAGAATTGGGTCATACTCGTGTCGGCGAGCAGTACTTC.

This clonotype was seen many times. V is TRBV7-2 and J is TRBJ2-5, with TRBD1 as a possible D gene (5 bases). The CDR3 runs to 17 residues. Per the germline V gene, CDR1 is SGHTA and CDR2 is FQGNSA. V was trimmed by 0 bases and J by 5 bases, leaving 19 bases between them. CDR3 DNA sequence: TGTGCCAGCAGCTTAGCCGGAAAAACATTCTCAGGGGAGACCCAGTACTTC. It translates to CASSLAGKTFSGETQYF.

This clonotype was found a few times. The V call is TRBV30, the J call TRBJ1-2; tentatively, D is TRBD1 (6 bases). CDR1 is GTSNPN and CDR2 is SVGIG in the germline V gene (reference sequence). The ends were cut back, 4 bases at V and 8 bases at J, with 17 bases in the middle. This CDR3 is 13 amino acids long. As DNA, the CDR3 is TGTGCCTGGACTGGCATGCCAGGGGAAGGCTACACCTTC. Translating it yields CAWTGMPGEGYTF.

This clonotype was detected many times. The J gene is TRBJ2-2, the V gene TRBV11-2; D is unresolved. CDR3 length: 14 residues. Germline assignment: CDR1 SGHAT and CDR2 FQNNGV. Trimming stripped 5 bases from V and 6 bases from J, with 13 bases between. CDR3 region: CASSTPPKSGELFF. The DNA for the CDR3 is TGTGCCAGCAGCACACCTCCGAAGTCCGGGGAGCTGTTTTTT.

This clonotype was observed at least ten times. The chain uses TRBV9 and TRBJ2-3; either TRBD1 or TRBD2 may fit D (6 bases each). CDR3 length: 16 residues. The germline V and J ends were trimmed by 0 bases and 2 bases, with 13 bases remaining between them. Per germline, CDR1 SGDLS and CDR2 YYNGEE. The CDR3 here is CASSVARGGNTDTQYF. As DNA, the CDR3 is TGTGCCAGCAGCGTAGCTCGAGGGGGGAACACAGATACGCAGTATTTT.

Many counts were recorded for this clonotype. The chain is built from TRBV20-1 and TRBJ2-7; TRBD2 agrees at 7 bases. The J segment lost 2 bases and the V segment lost 4 bases, leaving 5 bases of the junction unmatched. The CDR3 loop spans 13 amino acids. Per the germline V gene, CDR1 is DFQATT and CDR2 is SNEGSKA (reference sequence). In DNA form, the CDR3 reads TGCAGTGCTATATGGGGAGGGCCCTACGAGCAGTACTTC. Translating gives CSAIWGGPYEQYF.

Ten or more counts support this clonotype. V and J are TRBV20-1 and TRBJ2-7; D gene unclear. Germline V gives CDR1 DFQATT, CDR2 SNEGSKA (reference sequence). Trimming removed 1 base at V and 3 bases at J, with 7 bases between. This CDR3 region has 12 residues. The CDR3 coding sequence is TGCAGTGCTAGAGCCCTAGGCTACGAGCAGTACTTC. Amino acids: CSARALGYEQYF.

This clonotype was counted many times. The chain is built from TRBV5-1 and TRBJ2-5, with 9 nucleotides matching TRBD2. The CDR3 sequence is 17 residues long. Trimming at V came to 0 bases and at J to 4 bases, leaving 10 bases not matched to a gene. CDR1 is SGHRS and CDR2 is YFSETQ in the germline V gene. CDR3 DNA: TGCGCCAGCAGCTTGGGACTAGCGGCTTTCCTGGGAGAGACCCAGTACTTC. It codes for CASSLGLAAFLGETQYF.

This clonotype appeared many times. V usage is TRBV12-5 and J usage is TRBJ1-2; D is ambiguous. V was shortened by 1 base and J by 8 bases, with 8 bases between the two germline ends. Germline values: CDR1 LGHNT, CDR2 FRNRAP. The CDR3 sequence is 12 residues long. The CDR3 region has the DNA TGTGCTAGTGGTTTGGAGACACGGGGCTACACCTTC. It encodes CASGLETRGYTF.